Listed here is a single TCR beta chain. V was trimmed by 3 bases and J by 2 bases, leaving 4 bases between them. Germline CDR1 reads SGHAT; CDR2 reads FQNNGV. CDR3 length equals 13 residues. TCRdb re-derived calls from the PCR reads in MiXCR, one entry per CDR3 protein. The sample carries under 800,000 distinct CDR3 sequences, around 25% recorded once. This sample was included in a study of molecular identifiers for immune sequencing clone quantification. The sequence derives from a human donor in good health. Some libraries in this study had Jurkat cell RNA spiked in. The genes are TRBV11-2 and TRBJ2-2; unclear D gene. Sequencing was performed on naive CD8+ T cells from blood, with Jurkat cell RNA spiked in. Indicated subset: FACS-sorted CD8+CD4-CCR7+CD45RA+ naive T cells. CDR3 region: CASSFDNTGELFF. DNA for the CDR3: TGTGCCAGCAGCTTCGACAACACCGGGGAGCTGTTTTTT.